One and the same sample provided the 19 T cell receptor beta chains below, sequenced in a study of circulating CD8 cells and anti-PD-1 response in melanoma (dated by TCRdb to 2018 to 2021). Instrument used: NextSeq 500. TCR libraries were prepared from roughly 14 ng of total RNA with the QIAseq Immune Repertoire RNA Library Kit, Human TCR Panel. The raw public data were reprocessed by TCRdb itself: fastp quality trimming at Q25, MiXCR clonotype calling, in-frame beta chains only. For every CDR3 protein sequence, its rows merge into one entry that carries the most common genes and DNA. The sample table contains 400 or so distinct CDR3 sequences; only one count was recorded for less than 6.5% of them. The ten top clones hold 35% to 45% of the sample. Four subsets defined by PD-1 and/or TIGIT were sorted from live CD3+CD8+TCRalphabeta+ cells on a BD FACSAria II cell sorter. The starting material was CD8+ T cells from PBMCs, obtained at baseline or after one month of anti-PD-1 therapy (not recorded which). These receptors were taken from a human donor with melanoma.

This clonotype is classed as large. This chain links TRBV7-6 with TRBJ1-5; D unclear. V was trimmed by 5 bases and J by 3 bases, leaving 8 bases between them. CDR3 length: 13 amino acids. Per germline, CDR1 SGHVS and CDR2 FNYEAQ. CDR3 loop: CASSPQPNQPQHF. The CDR3 DNA sequence: TGTGCCAGCAGCCCCCAACCCAATCAGCCCCAGCATTTT. The variable domain in full, with the rest retrieved from reference TRBV7-6 and TRBJ1-5, is GAGVSQSPRYKVTKRGQDVALRCDPISGHVSLYWYRQALGQGPEFLTYFNYEAQQDKSGLPNDRFSAERPEGSISTLTIQRTEQRDSAMYRCASSPQPNQPQHFGDGTRLSIL.

In this sample, this clonotype is large (0.1 to 1%). This sequence joins TRBV12-3 or TRBV12-4 and TRBJ2-1; D not resolved. V shed 4 bases and J shed 3 bases, with 19 bases lying between them. This CDR3 has 17 residues. DNA of the CDR3: TGTGCCAGCAGTTCGGAACTTGCGGAACTCCTCTACAATGAGCAGTTCTTC. Its protein product is CASSSELAELLYNEQFF.

By its share, this clonotype is large (0.1 to 1%). The V gene is TRBV24-1, the J gene TRBJ2-1, with unresolved D. CDR3 size: 14 residues. The V and J ends lost 1 base and 5 bases respectively, with 8 bases between them. The germline CDR1 and CDR2 sequences are KGHDR and SFDVKD. The CDR3, as DNA: TGTGCCACCAGTGATTTTTCGGACCACAATGAGCAGTTCTTC. It translates to CATSDFSDHNEQFF.

This clonotype counts as large. The genes are TRBV19 and TRBJ2-3; TRBD1 agrees at 10 bases. Looked up from germline, CDR1 is LNHDA and CDR2 is SQIVND (reference sequence). CDR3 length: 16 residues. After removal of 4 bases from V and 3 bases from J, the junction contained 7 bases not matched to a gene. CDR3 sequence reads: CASSRSPGQGTDTQYF. CDR3 nucleotide sequence: TGTGCCAGTAGTAGATCCCCGGGACAGGGGACAGATACGCAGTATTTT.

This clonotype rates as large. This chain joins TRBV6-6 and TRBJ2-3; D is perhaps TRBD1 (6 bases). The CDR3 length is 13 residues. Germline lookup yields CDR1 MNHNY and CDR2 SVGAGI (reference sequence). Trimming removed 8 bases from V and 2 bases from J, with 11 bases in between. CDR3 in DNA: TGTGCCAGCCAAGGACAGCCCACAGATACGCAGTATTTT. Residues: CASQGQPTDTQYF.

This clonotype is labeled as large. V and J are TRBV5-8 and TRBJ2-4; no firm D call. Trimming left V 2 bases short and J 1 base short, with 13 bases between. This CDR3 spans 16 amino acids. CDR1 SGHTS and CDR2 YDEGEE come from the germline V gene. The CDR3 DNA reads TGTGCCAGCAGCTTCGTTGGGCAACAGGCCAAAAACATTCAGTACTTC. Its protein is CASSFVGQQAKNIQYF.

Within the sample, this clonotype is medium-sized. The CDR3 nucleotides are TGTGCCAGCAGTGGGTGGGAGGGCCCAGACGAGCAGTACTTC. Its protein product is CASSGWEGPDEQYF. This rearrangement joins TRBV27 to TRBJ2-7, with 7 bases matching TRBD2. CDR1 is MNHEY, CDR2 SMNVEV, per germline (reference sequence). V lost 5 bases, J lost 5 bases, and 9 bases stayed unmatched. The CDR3 consists of 14 residues.

By share, this clonotype ranks as medium-sized. V is TRBV6-1 and J is TRBJ2-6; D not resolved. Trimming left V 4 bases short and J 0 bases short, with 7 bases between. Germline CDR1 MNHNS, CDR2 SASEGT. This CDR3 contains 15 residues. CDR3 residues: CASSAANSGANVLTF. The CDR3 region has the DNA TGTGCCAGCAGTGCAGCCAACTCTGGGGCCAACGTCCTGACTTTC.

This clonotype showed up just a few times. The chain couples TRBV30 to TRBJ2-5; tentative D call: TRBD1 (6 bases). Between the trimmed V and J ends, which lost 2 bases and 2 bases, there was a span of 9 bases. Germline CDR1 GTSNPN, CDR2 SVGIG (reference sequence). This CDR3 has 13 amino acids. CDR3 protein: CAWSPGTQETQYF. The CDR3 region has the DNA TGTGCCTGGAGTCCAGGGACACAAGAGACCCAGTACTTC.

By its share, this clonotype is medium-sized. V and J are TRBV20-1 and TRBJ2-1; 9 bases fit TRBD2. V lost 7 bases, J lost 12 bases, and 16 bases stayed unmatched. CDR3 length: 14 amino acids. Germline V gene lookup returns CDR1 DFQATT and CDR2 SNEGSKA (reference sequence). The CDR3 protein is CSVKSGGNNEWQFF. DNA of the CDR3: TGCAGTGTTAAGAGCGGGGGGAACAATGAGTGGCAGTTCTTC.

By its share, this clonotype is large. This sequence joins TRBV28 and TRBJ2-7; weak D call: TRBD1 (5 bases). Trimming shortened V by 3 bases and J by 5 bases, and 14 bases separated the two germline ends. The germline CDR1 and CDR2 sequences are MDHEN and SYDVKM. The CDR3 length is 14 residues. Written as DNA, the CDR3 is TGTGCCAGCAGTTTCGGAACCCTAGGGGACGAGCAGTACTTC. It translates to CASSFGTLGDEQYF. Filled out from reference TRBV28 and TRBJ2-7, the complete variable domain reads DVKVTQSSRYLVKRTGEKVFLECVQDMDHENMFWYRQDPGLGLRLIYFSYDVKMKEKGDIPEGYSVSREKKERFSLILESASTNQTSMYLCASSFGTLGDEQYFGPGTRLTVT.

This clonotype rates as large. The CDR3 coding sequence is TGTGCCAGCTCGTGGACGGGGTATTACAATGAGCAGTTCTTC. Translating gives CASSWTGYYNEQFF. The chain recombines TRBV18 with TRBJ2-1; possible D gene TRBD2, 5 bases. Trimming took 6 bases from V and 4 from J, leaving 13 bases between them. Germline V gene sequence: CDR1 KGHSH, CDR2 LQKENI. The CDR3 is made up of 14 amino acids.

Sample share makes this clonotype large (0.1 to 1%). The chain couples TRBV4-1 to TRBJ2-3; D unresolved. There are 15 residues in the CDR3. Germline V lookup: CDR1 MGHRA, CDR2 YSYEKL. V was cut by 1 base and J by 0 bases, with 8 bases left in between. The CDR3 protein is CASSQGSPSTDTQYF. CDR3 DNA: TGCGCCAGCAGCCAAGGGTCCCCGAGCACAGATACGCAGTATTTT.

Within the sample, this clonotype is medium-sized. The chain links TRBV4-2 to TRBJ2-5; 7 nucleotides align to TRBD2. V shed 0 bases, J shed 5 bases, and the junction held 3 bases outside the gene matches. The CDR3 is 14 residues long. Germline V lookup: CDR1 LGHNA, CDR2 YNFKEQ. The CDR3 DNA reads TGTGCCAGCAGCCAAGAGGAACTAGCGGAGACCCAGTACTTC. Encoded protein: CASSQEELAETQYF.

Judged by abundance, this clonotype is large (0.1 to 1%). This chain connects TRBV5-5 to TRBJ2-1; D may match TRBD1 or TRBD2 (5 bases each). The germline V and J ends were trimmed by 5 bases and 5 bases, with 14 bases remaining between them. CDR3 length equals 14 residues. Per germline, CDR1 SGHKS and CDR2 YYEKEE (reference sequence). CDR3 sequence reads: CASSSGTTNNEQFF. The DNA for the CDR3 is TGTGCCAGCAGTTCCGGGACGACCAACAATGAGCAGTTCTTC.

This clonotype is large by share. The chain joins TRBV19 to TRBJ2-1, with 10 bases matching TRBD2. The CDR3 is made up of 15 amino acids. The germline gives CDR1 LNHDA, CDR2 SQIVND (reference sequence). V was pared by 6 bases and J by 4 bases, with 6 bases of the junction left unmatched. Written as DNA, the CDR3 is TGTGCCAGTAGCCTAGCGGGAGCAGGGTACAATGAGCAGTTCTTC. Amino acid sequence: CASSLAGAGYNEQFF.

This clonotype is deemed large. This sequence joins TRBV29-1 and TRBJ2-5; D is ambiguous. This CDR3 comprises 16 residues. Trimming cost V 0 bases and J 1 base, with 15 bases left between them. Per germline, CDR1 SQVTM and CDR2 ANQGSEA. CDR3 protein: CSVEDLGVGPQETQYF. The CDR3 DNA sequence: TGCAGCGTTGAAGATCTTGGGGTAGGTCCCCAAGAGACCCAGTACTTC.

Within the sample, this clonotype is hyperexpanded. J is TRBJ2-1 and V is TRBV24-1, with a possible D match to TRBD2 (6 bases). The CDR3 is made up of 13 amino acids. Deletions cut 0 bases from V and 9 bases from J, with 8 bases between. Germline CDR1 KGHDR, CDR2 SFDVKD. DNA of the CDR3: TGTGCCACCAGTGATTTGCGGGGAGGTGAGCAGTTCTTC. Protein sequence: CATSDLRGGEQFF.

Points on this clonotype: A junction end diverges from the germline sequence, so it may reflect a read error. The rearrangement joins TRBV7-6 to TRBJ1-5; no clear D gene. This CDR3 has 13 amino acids. Germline V gene lookup returns CDR1 SGHVS and CDR2 FNYEAQ. The CDR3 bases are TGTACCAGCAGCCCCCAACCCGATCAGCCCCAGCATTTT. The encoded protein is CTSSPQPDQPQHF.